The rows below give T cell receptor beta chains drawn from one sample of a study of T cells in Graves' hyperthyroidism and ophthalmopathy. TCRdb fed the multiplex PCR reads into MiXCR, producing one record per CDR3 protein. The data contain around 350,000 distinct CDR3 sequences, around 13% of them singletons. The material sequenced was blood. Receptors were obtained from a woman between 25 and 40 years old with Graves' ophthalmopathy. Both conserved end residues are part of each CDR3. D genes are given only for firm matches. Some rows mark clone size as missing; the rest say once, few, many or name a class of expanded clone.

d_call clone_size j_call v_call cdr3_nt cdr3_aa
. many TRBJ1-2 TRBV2 TGTGCCAGCAGTATCACACCACAGGGTCTCTATGGCTACACCTTC CASSITPQGLYGYTF
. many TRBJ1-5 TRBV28 TGTGCCAGCAGCCCAGGACACCCGAATCAGCCCCAGCATTTT CASSPGHPNQPQHF
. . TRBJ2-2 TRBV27 TGTGCCAGCAAGGGCGGGATTGCGAGCTCCGGGGAGCTGTTTTTT CASKGGIASSGELFF
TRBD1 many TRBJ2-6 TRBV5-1 TGCGCCAGCAGCGCGACAGGGACAAGCTCTGGGGCCAACGTCCTGACTTTC CASSATGTSSGANVLTF
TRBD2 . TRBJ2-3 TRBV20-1 TGCAGTGCTAGGGCGGCTAGCGGGGGGGCCGGTGATACGCAGTATTTT CSARAASGGAGDTQYF
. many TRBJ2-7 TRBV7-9 TGTGCCAGCAGCTGGGGGGCACGGGAGCAGTACTTC CASSWGAREQYF
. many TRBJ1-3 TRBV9 TGTGCCAGCAGCGTAGGGCCCAGGACCTCTGGAAACACCATATATTTT CASSVGPRTSGNTIYF
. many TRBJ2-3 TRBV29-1 TGCAGCGTTGAAGTGGAGGCAGATACGCAGTATTTT CSVEVEADTQYF
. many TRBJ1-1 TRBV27 TGTGCCAGCAGTTTATCACAGAGAACGAACACTGAAGCTTTCTTT CASSLSQRTNTEAFF
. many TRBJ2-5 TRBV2 TGTGCCAGCAGAAGGCGGGACTCCGCGAAAGAGACCCAGTACTTC CASRRRDSAKETQYF
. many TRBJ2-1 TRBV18 TGTGCCAGTCGAGGCTTACTGGGGGGATCGGGTGAGCAGTTCTTC CASRGLLGGSGEQFF
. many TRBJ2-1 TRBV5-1 TGCGCCAGCAGCTTGGCAGGTGGGGGCGCTAGGAATGAGCAGTTCTTC CASSLAGGGARNEQFF
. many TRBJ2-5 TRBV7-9 TGTGCCAGCAGACCTGGTACGGCTCCCGTAGAGACCCAGTACTTC CASRPGTAPVETQYF
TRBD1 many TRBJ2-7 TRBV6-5 TGTGCCAGCAGTTACTCACCCCTGACAGGGTACGAGGCCTACGAGCAGTACTTC CASSYSPLTGYEAYEQYF
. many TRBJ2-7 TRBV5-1 TGCGCCAGCCCGGACCAGGGGTTGTACGAGCAGTACTTC CASPDQGLYEQYF
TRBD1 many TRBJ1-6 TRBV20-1 TGCAGTGCTAGACAGAACGACAGGGGGAATAATTCACCCCTCCACTTT CSARQNDRGNNSPLHF
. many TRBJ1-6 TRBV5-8 TGTGCCAGCAGCTTAGGGGTGTGGGATTCACCCCTCCACTTT CASSLGVWDSPLHF
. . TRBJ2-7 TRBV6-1 TGTGCCAGCAGTCGGGGGGCCGGCTACGAGCAGTACTTC CASSRGAGYEQYF